The 21 T cell receptor beta chains below were found in one sample sequenced in a study of CD8+ T cells in alopecia areata. Extraction and reverse transcription of RNA yielded cDNA as the sequencing template. The assay was immunoSEQ multiplex PCR, and TCRdb's table has in-frame clones only and misses some. The sample has about 200,000 clones, roughly three fifths seen once. Sequenced material: CD8+ T cells sorted from blood. These receptor sequences come from a human donor in good health.

This sequence joins TRBV30 and TRBJ2-7; D ambiguous. Germline CDR1 GTSNPN, CDR2 SVGIG (reference sequence). The CDR3 totals 11 residues. Trimming removed 8 bases at V and 3 bases at J, with 11 bases between. The CDR3 here is CAGTGLYEQYF. The CDR3 nucleotides read TGTGCCGGTACGGGTCTCTACGAGCAGTACTTC.

J is TRBJ1-1 and V is TRBV25-1, with 8 bases identical to TRBD1. The CDR3 consists of 11 residues. Trimming cost V 6 bases and J 10 bases; bases outside gene matches: 4. The germline gives CDR1 MGHDK, CDR2 SYGVNS. The CDR3 reads CASSQGAGAFF. The CDR3 region has the DNA TGTGCCAGCAGCCAGGGGGCAGGAGCTTTCTTT.

CDR3: CAWSADPGEQYF. DNA of the CDR3: TGTGCCTGGAGTGCGGACCCCGGCGAGCAGTACTTC. J is TRBJ2-7 and V is TRBV30; D not certain. The V and J ends lost 1 base and 6 bases respectively, with 10 bases between them. The length of the CDR3 is 12 residues. Germline V gene sequence: CDR1 GTSNPN, CDR2 SVGIG (reference sequence).

V usage is TRBV5-1 and J usage is TRBJ2-1; 11 positions agree with TRBD2. After removal of 2 bases from V and 4 bases from J, the junction contained 2 bases not matched to a gene. Germline values: CDR1 SGHRS, CDR2 YFSETQ. The CDR3 covers 15 residues. The CDR3 reads CASSFRLAGYNEQFF. DNA of the CDR3: TGCGCCAGCAGCTTTCGACTAGCGGGGTACAATGAGCAGTTCTTC. Full variable domain (missing parts from reference TRBV5-1 and TRBJ2-1): KAGVTQTPRYLIKTRGQQVTLSCSPISGHRSVSWYQQTPGQGLQFLFEYFSETQRNKGNFPGRFSGRQFSNSRSEMNVSTLELGDSALYLCASSFRLAGYNEQFFGPGTRLTVL.

This clone was found once. The chain couples TRBV27 to TRBJ1-5, with D perhaps matching TRBD1 (5 bases). This CDR3 is 15 amino acids long. Germline CDR1 MNHEY, CDR2 SMNVEV (reference sequence). V was pared by 5 bases and J by 0 bases, with 11 bases between. The CDR3 DNA sequence: TGTGCCAGCAGTGGTCAGGGCTATAGCAATCAGCCCCAGCATTTT. It specifies CASSGQGYSNQPQHF.

CDR3 nucleotide sequence: TGCAGCGTCCAATCGGACAGGCTCTACGAGCAGTACTTC. The encoded protein is CSVQSDRLYEQYF. V and J are TRBV29-1 and TRBJ2-7; 7 bases are shared with TRBD1. The germline gives CDR1 SQVTM, CDR2 ANQGSEA. V shed 6 bases and J 3 bases; nucleotides not matched to a gene: 8. This CDR3 has 13 residues.

Only a few counts were recorded for this clone. The chain employs TRBV7-2 and TRBJ1-3; D unclear. CDR3 length equals 15 residues. V was pared by 5 bases and J by 8 bases, with 19 bases between. CDR1 is SGHTA, CDR2 FQGNSA, per germline. The CDR3 spells CASSPPGLTGDTIYF. In DNA, the CDR3 is TGTGCCAGCAGCCCCCCAGGTCTCACCGGAGACACCATATATTTT.

This clone was picked up a small number of times. This chain uses TRBV7-9 with TRBJ1-1; tentative D call: TRBD1 (6 bases). This CDR3 has 13 residues. CDR1 and CDR2 (germline): SEHNR, FQNEAQ (reference sequence). V was cut by 6 bases and J by 8 bases, with 16 bases left in between. The CDR3 region is CASSQNRGTEAFF. Here the CDR3 DNA reads TGTGCCAGCAGTCAGAACCGGGGGACAGAAGCTTTCTTT.

V usage is TRBV9 and J usage is TRBJ2-1; 11 nucleotides agree with TRBD1. CDR3 length equals 14 residues. Germline CDR1 reads SGDLS; CDR2 reads YYNGEE. The ends lost 4 bases at V and 8 bases at J; junction bases unmatched: 5. CDR3 sequence: CASSRDRGAHEQFF. The CDR3 region has the DNA TGTGCCAGCAGCAGGGACAGGGGGGCTCATGAGCAGTTCTTC.

The count of this clone is one. The V call is TRBV27, the J call TRBJ2-7, with 9 bases identical to TRBD1. Germline CDR1 is MNHEY and CDR2 is SMNVEV (reference sequence). Trimming removed 5 bases from V and 3 bases from J; junction bases left unmatched: 5. The CDR3 has 14 amino acids. CDR3: CASSEQGAYYEQYF. The CDR3 DNA sequence: TGTGCCAGCAGTGAACAGGGGGCCTACTACGAGCAGTACTTC.

This sequence joins TRBV27 and TRBJ1-1; D not resolved. Looked up from germline, CDR1 is MNHEY and CDR2 is SMNVEV (reference sequence). The CDR3 has 13 residues. V lost 7 bases to trimming and J lost 5 bases, with 14 bases between them. CDR3 DNA: TGTGCCAGCAATCCACTGGGTAGTACTGAAGCTTTCTTT. This gives the protein CASNPLGSTEAFF.

The gene calls are TRBV9 and TRBJ2-1; D remains ambiguous. With 4 bases removed from V and 8 bases from J, the gap between germline ends came to 10 bases. The CDR3 is 12 amino acids. Per the germline V gene, CDR1 is SGDLS and CDR2 is YYNGEE. The CDR3, as DNA: TGTGCCAGCAGCATAAATGGCTATGAGCAGTTCTTC. Translation: CASSINGYEQFF.

CDR3 loop: CAWSVQSYNEQFF. CDR3 DNA: TGTGCCTGGAGTGTACAAAGCTACAATGAGCAGTTCTTC. The chain combines TRBV30 with TRBJ2-1; unclear D gene. Germline V gives CDR1 GTSNPN, CDR2 SVGIG (reference sequence). V lost 0 bases and J lost 3, with 6 bases in between. The CDR3 has 13 residues.

This clone was observed a few times. This chain joins TRBV10-3 and TRBJ2-1; D call uncertain. This CDR3 contains 15 residues. Trimming removed 0 bases at V and 8 bases at J, with 14 bases between. Germline CDR1 ENHRY, CDR2 SYGVKD. CDR3 DNA: TGTGCCATCAGTGAGTCCGCTAGGTTTGGCGATGAGCAGTTCTTC. It is translated as CAISESARFGDEQFF.

Only a few counts were recorded for this clone. The chain uses TRBV19 and TRBJ2-7, with 10 bases matching TRBD1. Trimming took 5 bases from V and 0 from J; bases not matched to a gene: 7. Germline-derived CDR1 and CDR2 are LNHDA and SQIVND (reference sequence). The CDR3 has 16 residues. DNA of the CDR3: TGTGCCAGTAGTGTCGACAGGGGGCGCGGCTCCTACGAGCAGTACTTC. The encoded protein is CASSVDRGRGSYEQYF.

This clone has just a few counts. V is TRBV11-2 and J is TRBJ1-2; 7 nucleotides align to TRBD1. CDR3 length: 12 residues. Per germline, CDR1 SGHAT and CDR2 FQNNGV. The V gene end was trimmed by 8 bases and the J gene end by 2 bases; junction bases not matched to a gene: 2. The CDR3: CASGGQNYGYTF. The CDR3 DNA follows: TGTGCCAGCGGGGGACAGAACTATGGCTACACCTTC.

This chain joins TRBV6-1 and TRBJ2-7; tentative D call: TRBD2 (6 bases). The germline V gene has CDR1 MNHNS and CDR2 SASEGT. Trimming took 6 bases from V and 4 from J, leaving 10 bases between them. This CDR3 spans 12 amino acids. In DNA, the CDR3 is TGTGCCAGCAGGGGTGGAGGGTACGAGCAGTACTTC. Its protein is CASRGGGYEQYF.

This chain connects TRBV6-5 to TRBJ1-1; 7 nucleotides agree with TRBD1. The CDR3 contains 14 residues. Germline CDR1 MNHEY, CDR2 SVGAGI. Trimming took 7 bases from V and 0 from J; bases not matched to a gene: 5. The CDR3 DNA follows: TGTGCCAGCACCCCTCAGGGGGTGAACACTGAAGCTTTCTTT. Translating it yields CASTPQGVNTEAFF.

This sequence joins TRBV6-5 and TRBJ1-1; D possibly corresponds to TRBD1 (6 bases). Looked up from germline, CDR1 is MNHEY and CDR2 is SVGAGI. V lost 0 bases to trimming and J lost 4 bases, with 12 bases between them. The CDR3 totals 15 residues. The DNA for the CDR3 is TGTGCCAGCAGTTACTCAGGGGGGGATTCCACTGAAGCTTTCTTT. This encodes CASSYSGGDSTEAFF.

The chain couples TRBV4-1 to TRBJ2-7, with TRBD1 matching over 7 bases. The CDR3 is made up of 15 amino acids. The J segment lost 1 base and the V segment lost 1 base, leaving 4 bases of the junction unmatched. Germline values: CDR1 MGHRA, CDR2 YSYEKL. The CDR3 DNA is TGCGCCAGCAGCCAAGTAGGGACAGCGTCCTACGAGCAGTACTTC. Amino acid sequence: CASSQVGTASYEQYF.

This sequence joins TRBV13 and TRBJ2-7, with TRBD1 identical over 8 bases. The trim removed 0 bases at V and 3 bases at J, leaving 7 bases unmatched. Germline lookup yields CDR1 PRHDT and CDR2 FYEKMQ (reference sequence). CDR3 length: 16 residues. CDR3 DNA sequence: TGTGCCAGCAGCTTAGGACGCGACAGGGGAAACTACGAGCAGTACTTC. This encodes CASSLGRDRGNYEQYF.